This T cell receptor (beta chain) was identified in a study of shared T cell receptors in the human thymus. This clone showed up just a few times. Profiling relied on immunoSEQ multiplex PCR, and the TCRdb table lists in-frame clones only, not all of them. The table has roughly 660,000 clones, approximately 88% seen once. V was shortened by 10 bases and J by 12 bases, with 12 bases between the two germline ends. The germline V gene encodes CDR1 MGHDK and CDR2 SYGVNS. The CDR3 extends over 10 amino acids. These data were likewise used in another study, on human thymus T cells. This second report adds: Donor material was obtained from healthy Finnish infants undergoing corrective surgery for congenital heart defects. Corrective cardiac operations yielded the resected thymus tissue. What related research reported was that thymic repertoires overlapped highly among unrelated individuals.

Sample: thymocytes. The sequence derives from a boy younger than two with a congenital heart defect. This chain connects TRBV25-1 to TRBJ1-4; D gene ambiguous. The CDR3 protein is CATSSGELFF. The DNA for the CDR3 is TGTGCCACTTCCTCCGGGGAACTGTTTTTT. Full variable domain (outside the CDR3, taken from reference TRBV25-1 and TRBJ1-4): EADIYQTPRYLVIGTGKKITLECSQTMGHDKMYWYQQDPGMELHLIHYSYGVNSTEKGDLSSESTVSRIRTEHFPLTLESARPSHTSQYLCATSSGELFFGSGTQLSVL.